This TCR beta chain was recovered during a study of T cell responses to AZD1222 COVID-19 vaccine. Study-wide background: Pooled samples include second doses given at about 4 or 12 weeks. Whole-study results and caveats: Breadth and depth of Spike-specific TCRs rose after two AZD1222 doses. Sampled repertoires all dated from after the peak T cell response. Only 5 or 6 individuals given AZD1222 were seropositive at baseline.

In the case of this clone: Its antigen is not known.

Only in-frame clones appear in the TCRdb table, and some are missing; sequencing was by immunoSEQ multiplex PCR. Among about 150,000 clones listed, around 90% were seen once. CDR1 SGHRS and CDR2 YFSETQ come from the germline V gene. The CDR3 extends over 15 amino acids. Trimming stripped 0 bases from V and 2 bases from J, with 11 bases between. The input for sequencing was peripheral blood, taken on day 0 of AZD1222 vaccination. The chain joins TRBV5-1 to TRBJ1-1; D perhaps matches TRBD1 (5 bases). This clonotype originated in an adult in good health. As DNA, the CDR3 is TGCGCCAGCAGCTTGGGGACATTGCCTAACACTGAAGCTTTCTTT. Translated, it gives CASSLGTLPNTEAFF.